The TCR beta chain described here comes from a study of T cell changes during pregnancy in multiple sclerosis. Sequenced by immunoSEQ multiplex PCR; TCRdb stores in-frame clones only, minus some. The sample includes 30,000 to 40,000 clones, 90% to 95% of them seen just once. CDR3 size: 14 residues. V was cut by 4 bases and J by 1 base, with 7 bases left in between. Germline CDR1 and CDR2: WNHNN and SYGVQD (reference sequence). Material: CD4+ T cells from peripheral blood mononuclear cells, obtained in the third trimester of pregnancy. The chain couples TRBV10-1 to TRBJ1-4; a possible D gene is TRBD1 (5 bases). This receptor was obtained from a female donor in good health, enrolled as a control in a pregnancy study. As DNA, the CDR3 is TGCGCCAGCAGTGTGGGGGGAACTAATGAAAAACTGTTTTTT. As protein: CASSVGGTNEKLFF.